Here is one TCR beta chain with its context. This sample is drawn from a study of beta chain features in type 1 diabetes. The investigators reverse transcribed all of the isolated RNA, so they sequenced expressed TCRB transcripts. Sequencing used immunoSEQ multiplex PCR; TCRdb keeps in-frame clones, though not all of them. Among under 950,000 clones listed, roughly a sixth were seen once. Between the trimmed V and J ends, which lost 4 bases and 2 bases, there was a span of 6 bases. The CDR3 has 14 amino acids. Germline-derived CDR1 and CDR2 are MNHEY and SVGAGI. V is TRBV6-5 and J is TRBJ2-6; no definite D call. This clonotype was obtained from a woman aged 18-30 years in good health. The sequencing input was naive CD4+ T cells from blood. The CDR3 protein is CASSSNAGANVLTF. Here the CDR3 DNA reads TGTGCCAGCAGTTCGAATGCTGGGGCCAACGTCCTGACTTTC.